This T cell receptor (beta chain) was profiled in a study of regulatory T cells in long-lasting Graves disease. Study-level information: Persistence in Graves' disease denoted antithyroid drug use beyond 5 years alongside positive TSH receptor antibodies.

Described time point: persistent/refractory GD, antithyroid drugs over 5 years with positive TRAb. Preparation of the TCR library used RNA extracted from PBMCs. Diagnosing Graves' disease relied on the American Thyroid Association guidelines. From an endocrinology department in Xi'an, China, came the patients. Peripheral blood, 7 to 9.5 milliliters of it, was drawn into EDTA tubes. With iRepertoire HTBI primers and Arm-PCR of CDR3 regions, TCR beta libraries were built. TCRdb re-called the multiplex PCR reads through MiXCR, storing one row per CDR3 protein. The table lists a few hundred thousand distinct CDR3 sequences, about 25% of them singletons. The TCR was taken from a female donor with Graves disease. The sample was peripheral blood mononuclear cells (PBMCs), taken when the disease was refractory, from a patient treated with antithyroid drugs.

The CDR3 DNA follows: TGCAGCGGATTTATCTGGGACACCAAAGGGACTTACGAGCAGTACTTC. It is translated as CSGFIWDTKGTYEQYF. The chain is built from TRBV29-1 and TRBJ2-7; perhaps D is TRBD1 or TRBD2 (6 bases each). Trimming pared 7 bases from V and 4 bases from J, leaving 26 bases between. The CDR3 covers 16 residues. Germline V gene sequence: CDR1 SQVTM, CDR2 ANQGSEA.